The source of this T cell receptor (beta chain) is a study of post-analysis software for immune sequencing data. Study information: Some patients lacked subtype; others had relapsing-remitting, secondary progressive or progressive-relapsing disease.

Germline CDR1 reads SGHAT; CDR2 reads FQDESV (reference sequence). V was pared by 5 bases and J by 3 bases, with 6 bases of the junction left unmatched. This CDR3 contains 15 residues. Incorporated into the TCR beta cDNA libraries were unique molecular identifiers, which served to reduce PCR and sequencing biases. The yield from roughly 1 to 10 million T cells was about 500,000 cDNA molecules in total. TCRdb redid the calling of the PCR reads with MiXCR, one entry per CDR3 protein. The sample shows 750,000 to 950,000 distinct CDR3 sequences, 35% to 55% of them seen only once. This clonotype has a count of ten or more. Its antigen is as yet unknown. Findings and caveats of the study: The authors found that F measure strongly co-clustered same-batch samples. Significantly lower normalized Chao1 diversity was seen in multiple sclerosis patients than in controls. In patients, about five TRBV segments were more frequent than in controls, with TRBV5-6, TRBV5-1 and TRBV20-1 among them.

V is TRBV11-1 and J is TRBJ1-1; TRBD1 agrees at 10 bases. The TCR was taken from a girl under 18 with multiple sclerosis. Sequenced sample: blood. This CDR3 reads CASSPDRGRDTEAFF. CDR3 sequence (DNA): TGTGCCAGCAGCCCCGACAGGGGGCGAGACACTGAAGCTTTCTTT.